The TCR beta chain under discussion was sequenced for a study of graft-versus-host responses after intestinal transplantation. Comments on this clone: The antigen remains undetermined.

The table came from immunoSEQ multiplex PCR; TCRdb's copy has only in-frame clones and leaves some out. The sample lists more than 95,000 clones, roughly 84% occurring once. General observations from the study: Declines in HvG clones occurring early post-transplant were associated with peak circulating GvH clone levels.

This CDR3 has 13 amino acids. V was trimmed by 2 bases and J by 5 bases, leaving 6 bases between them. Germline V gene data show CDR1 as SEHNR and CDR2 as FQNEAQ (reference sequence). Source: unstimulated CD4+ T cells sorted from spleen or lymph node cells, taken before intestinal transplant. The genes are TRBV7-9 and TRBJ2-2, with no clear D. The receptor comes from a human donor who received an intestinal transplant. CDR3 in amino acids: CASSLLQTGELFF. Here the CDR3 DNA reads TGTGCCAGCAGCTTATTGCAAACCGGGGAGCTGTTTTTT.